What follows is one T cell receptor (beta chain) and its context. The antigen this receptor binds is unknown. No much larger clonotype is one base removed from it; base qualities were not supplied. The data originate from a study of identical twins (dated by TCRdb to the mid-2010s). Turning to the overall study: The study deep-sequenced TCR alpha and beta repertoires from monozygotic twins, unrelated adults of various ages and cord blood to test whether fetal clonotypes persist. To rule out contamination, the twin experiments were replicated at different times with different library preparation protocols. Here is what the overall study found, with its caveats: Compared with coincidental sharing between unrelated individuals, out-of-frame TCR alpha sequences shared between twins had an excess of sequences with low generation probability. Because the same donors could not be followed over many years, the conclusions relied on cross-sectional statistical analysis. Excess twin sharing in beta out-of-frame sequences was weaker because fewer shared sequences lowered the signal-to-noise ratio. In monozygotic twins, out-of-frame TCR alpha sharing was systematically underestimated by recombination models, although the models agreed with sharing between unrelated individuals. Abundant cord blood beta clonotypes carried fewer insertions; young adult naive repertoires showed a weaker similar trend, while memory repertoires showed none. Invariant T cells such as MAIT and iNKT could partly confound zero-insertion analyses, although diverse VJ usage argued against such confounding for most clonotypes.

Every donor in the study was a healthy Caucasian. The researchers also sequenced three unrelated adults who were not twins: a male aged 18 to 30, a male aged 50 to 60, and a female aged 50 to 60. Miltenyi CD45RO+ enrichment and human naive T-cell isolation kits were used to isolate memory (CD45RO+) and naive T cells from PBMC. The library was prepared using 5' RACE. The sequencer listed for this sample is Illumina HiSeq 2000. Template switching introduced a universal primer binding site; the final cDNA contained a unique molecular identifier, enabling accurate counting of TCR cDNA molecules. Specific primers in the conserved constant-segment region were used to synthesize first-strand cDNA for TCR alpha and beta chains. To control for contamination, every cDNA library was double barcoded, receiving both a SMART-Mk sample barcode and Illumina barcodes. Two successive PCR steps introduced TruSeq adapter sequences along with Illumina sample barcodes. The TCR alpha and beta cDNA libraries were sequenced on the Illumina HiSeq platform using custom primers. Per the authors' processing: MiGEC was used to process raw reads and extract unique molecular identifiers, and MiXCR was used to find CDR3 positions. Recombination models were inferred per individual with the repgenHMM and IGoR tools using an EM algorithm. Shared clonotypes were analyzed with the tcR package in R, and sharing was normalized by the product of cloneset sizes. To study raw recombination free of thymic and clonal selection effects, out-of-frame nonproductive sequences were analyzed. TCRdb redid the processing of the public reads, applying fastp at Q25 and MiXCR, and retained in-frame beta chains. Entries that share a CDR3 protein sequence are merged under the most common genes and DNA. TCRdb's processing, not the study's, gives the V and J calls here. A total of 420,000 or so distinct CDR3 sequences appear in this sample, under 20% of them only once. Clones ranked in the top ten supply around 12% of the sample.

Sequencing was done on a sample of naive T cells sorted from blood. The cell subset or site label, read with the paper, signifies: cells isolated with a human naive T-cell isolation kit. The TCR originated in a man aged 50 or older in good health.

The DNA reads as follows: TGTGCCAGCAGCCACGGGACAACAAATCAGCCCCAGCATTTT. Translated, it reads CASSHGTTNQPQHF. The V and J genes are TRBV28 and TRBJ1-5, with TRBD1 perhaps the D gene, on 6 matching bases. Trimming removed 6 bases from V and 4 bases from J, leaving 13 bases between the germline ends. The CDR3 has 14 amino acids, counting the end cysteine and phenylalanine. The only DNA kept is the CDR3, 42 bases in frame from the first base. CDR1 and CDR2 (MDHEN, SYDVKM) derive from the germline V gene.